This entry features one T cell receptor (beta chain) sequence. Its antigen is unidentified. The protocol was immunoSEQ multiplex PCR, while the TCRdb copy is restricted to in-frame clones and leaves out a portion. The table includes fewer than 60,000 clones, more than 75% detected once. These data are taken from a study of vaccination effects on CD4 cells after COVID-19. Study-wide background: Each participant was administered two doses of either the BNT162b2 or the mRNA-1273 vaccine. Study-wide results and caveats: Late after vaccination, infection- and vaccine-induced clones showed marked clonal contraction.

In the ViraFEST assay, antigen-specific CD4+ clonotypes were identified by expansion after peptide-pool stimulation. It was after approximately 11 days of culture that CD4+ T cells were isolated. PCR-confirmed SARS-CoV-2 infection occurred in the person between March and December 2020. A peptide pool from HIV-1 Nef constituted the negative control culture. The source was CD4+ T cells from PBMCs cultured with HIV peptides, collected before COVID-19 vaccination. Described subset: HIV-1 Nef peptide pool negative control/reference culture. The receptor was isolated from a human donor who had a prior SARS-CoV-2 infection.

CDR3 protein: CASSRQAEETQYF. The CDR3 DNA reads as TGTGCCAGCAGCCGACAGGCCGAGGAGACCCAGTACTTC. V gene TRBV3-1 (or the pseudogene TRBV3-2) combines with J gene TRBJ2-5; tentatively, D is TRBD1 (6 bases). This CDR3 is 13 amino acids long. V lost 4 bases to trimming and J lost 5 bases, with 11 bases between them. Germline V gives CDR1 LGHDT, CDR2 YNNKEL (reference sequence).